This TCR beta chain is drawn from a study of blood T cell repertoires in COVID-19 (dated by TCRdb to 2020 to 2021). Describing the broader study: Samples from collaborators originated in the United States, Italy and Spain and spanned both the acute and convalescent phases of COVID-19. The material from the prospective study consisted of cDNA or gDNA derived from T cells, B-cell-depleted T cells, or PBMCs. The dataset comprised deeply sampled blood TCRbeta repertoires from subjects exposed to, actively infected with, or recovered from COVID-19. The repertoires were released in a freely available public database meant as a resource for research on the immune response to SARS-CoV-2. The samples were drawn from two sources: the first 160 participants of the ongoing ImmuneRACE study, and 1,200 or so subjects contributed by 6 global collaborators. A de-identified subject ID, COVID-19 status, age in years and sex were almost always included in the sample metadata. Where available, HLA class I and class II types were obtained from metadata supplied by the sample provider rather than from assay-based typing. Points the paper makes about the study in general: The amount of clinical and demographic metadata varied by source and participant and was provided uncurated.

Its CDR3 holds 15 amino acids, cysteine through phenylalanine. Only the CDR3 portion is preserved as DNA: 45 bases, with reading frame beginning at the first base. Trimming takes 1 base from V and 3 bases from J, and the germline ends sit 12 bases apart. Sequences SGHTA (CDR1) and FQGNSA (CDR2) are obtained from the germline V gene. For this clone: Its antigen target is currently unknown. No qualities accompany the bases; no much larger clone lies one base away.

The immunoSEQ Assay, a bias-controlled multiplex PCR, was used to amplify TCRbeta CDR3 regions from genomic DNA. The paper's processing steps were these. The number of nucleated cells in each sample was estimated from the amplification of reference gene primers within the assay. Sequence reads were collapsed and filtered to measure the absolute abundance of every unique TCRbeta CDR3 rearrangement. For each sample, productive Simpson clonality was calculated as the square root of Simpson's diversity index across productive rearrangements. The immuneACCESS repertoire file appears here via TCRdb, limited to in-frame rearrangements. These files lack a portion of the clones; in checked studies, under half of the deficit traces to unresolved V genes, and the cause of the others is not known. The V and J calls and the clone size are those of that table, but D and trimming were determined from the DNA. The sample yields 200,000 to 250,000 clones; roughly nine tenths were counted once. The ten largest make up approximately 12% of the sample.

A second Seattle source provided samples from volunteer blood donors who had recovered from COVID-19. Each collaborating institution followed its own protocols to collect whole blood in K2EDTA tubes. Collaborator samples were shipped for TCRbeta analysis as frozen whole blood, isolated PBMCs, or DNA extracted from either sample type. The receptor was isolated from a woman aged 18-29 years who had recovered from COVID-19. The sequence links TRBV7-2 to TRBJ1-1, with the D gene not clear enough to name. The source material was peripheral blood. The nucleotides are TGTGCCAGCAGCTTAGTGGGCCGACAACACACTGAAGCTTTCTTT. This encodes CASSLVGRQHTEAFF.